A single sample is the source of the 9 T cell receptor beta chains below, sequenced in a study of blood T cell repertoires in COVID-19. Assay: immunoSEQ multiplex PCR; the TCRdb copy retains only in-frame clones and omits some. The repertoire holds approximately 200,000 clones, with roughly 88% as singletons. The sequenced sample consisted of peripheral blood. The receptors were gathered from a man aged 60 to 69 with acute or convalescent COVID-19.

V usage is TRBV27 and J usage is TRBJ2-5; D gene unclear. The CDR3 extends over 13 amino acids. Germline CDR1 MNHEY, CDR2 SMNVEV (reference sequence). V was cut by 3 bases and J by 2 bases, with 7 bases left in between. Here the CDR3 reads CASSFNMQETQYF. The CDR3 nucleotides are TGTGCCAGCAGTTTTAACATGCAAGAGACCCAGTACTTC.

This chain links TRBV18 with TRBJ2-7; D gene ambiguous. CDR1 is KGHSH, CDR2 LQKENI, per germline. Trimming took 0 bases from V and 2 from J, leaving 8 bases between them. This CDR3 has 14 amino acids. The CDR3 sequence is CASSPPKQPYEQYF. CDR3 bases: TGTGCCAGCTCACCACCGAAACAGCCCTACGAGCAGTACTTC.

The rearrangement joins TRBV5-5 to TRBJ1-2; tentative D call: TRBD1 (5 bases). V dropped 0 bases and J dropped 1 base, with 10 bases sitting between them. CDR1 and CDR2 from the germline V gene are SGHKS and YYEKEE (reference sequence). This CDR3 has 15 amino acids. As DNA, the CDR3 is TGTGCCAGCAGCTTGGGACAGCTAGATAACTATGGCTACACCTTC. It yields the protein CASSLGQLDNYGYTF.

A note on this clone: Other nucleotide sequences in the sample specify the same CDR3. The gene calls are TRBV18 and TRBJ2-2; TRBD1 matches 7 bases. This CDR3 contains 16 residues. Germline V gives CDR1 KGHSH, CDR2 LQKENI. The junction had 3 bases not matched to a gene; V was cut back by 0 bases and J by 2 bases. This CDR3 is CASSPPGTVNTGELFF. The CDR3 DNA follows: TGTGCCAGCTCACCACCGGGGACAGTAAACACCGGGGAGCTGTTTTTT.

This chain connects TRBV19 to TRBJ1-1; D is unclear. V dropped 4 bases and J dropped 0 bases, with 6 bases sitting between them. This CDR3 has 13 amino acids. The germline V gene encodes CDR1 LNHDA and CDR2 SQIVND (reference sequence). The CDR3 protein is CASSKNLNTEAFF. The CDR3 bases are TGTGCCAGTAGTAAGAACTTGAACACTGAAGCTTTCTTT.

The V gene is TRBV27, the J gene TRBJ1-6, with D unresolved. The V gene's germline CDR1 is MNHEY and CDR2 SMNVEV (reference sequence). The CDR3 totals 17 residues. Deletions cut 5 bases from V and 7 bases from J, with 21 bases between. In nucleotides, the CDR3 is TGTGCCAGCAGTCCCTTAGAGACTCTGAAGAAAAATTCACCCCTCCACTTT. Translating it yields CASSPLETLKKNSPLHF.

The chain is built from TRBV4-1 and TRBJ2-7; TRBD2 aligns across 14 bases. This CDR3 spans 15 amino acids. V shed 4 bases, J shed 3 bases, and the junction held 2 bases outside the gene matches. Germline V CDR1 and CDR2: MGHRA, YSYEKL. The CDR3 sequence is CASSLGLAGDYEQYF. The CDR3 DNA reads as TGCGCCAGCAGCCTGGGACTAGCGGGGGACTACGAGCAGTACTTC.

The chain carries TRBV28 and TRBJ1-2, with D possibly TRBD1 on 6 matching bases. The CDR3 spans 11 residues. Per the germline V gene, CDR1 is MDHEN and CDR2 is SYDVKM. V shed 6 bases and J shed 6 bases, with 8 bases lying between them. The CDR3 region is CASSSGDGYTF. The CDR3 DNA reads TGTGCCAGCAGCTCAGGGGATGGCTACACCTTC.

V and J are TRBV15 and TRBJ2-1; D may be TRBD2 (5 bases). Germline CDR1 LNHNV, CDR2 YYDKDF (reference sequence). The V end lost 0 bases, the J end lost 7 bases, and 16 bases lay between the germline ends. This CDR3 is built from 16 residues. This CDR3 is CATSRDLASSKNEQFF. The CDR3, as DNA: TGTGCCACCAGCAGAGATCTGGCTAGCTCGAAGAATGAGCAGTTCTTC.